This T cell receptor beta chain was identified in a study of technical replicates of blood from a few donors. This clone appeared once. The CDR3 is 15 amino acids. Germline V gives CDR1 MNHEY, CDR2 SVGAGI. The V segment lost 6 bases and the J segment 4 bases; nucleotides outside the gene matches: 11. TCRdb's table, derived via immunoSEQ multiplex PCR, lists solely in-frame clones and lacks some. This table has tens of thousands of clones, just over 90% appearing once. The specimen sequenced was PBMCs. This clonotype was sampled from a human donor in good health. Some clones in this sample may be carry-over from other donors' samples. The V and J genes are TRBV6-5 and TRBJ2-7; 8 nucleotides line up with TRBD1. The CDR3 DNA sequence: TGTGCCAGCAGATTAGGACAGGGTCATATGTACGAGCAGTACTTC. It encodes CASRLGQGHMYEQYF.